This T cell receptor (beta chain) was captured in a study of blood T cell repertoires in COVID-19 (TCRdb year 2020). Background for the entire study: Samples from collaborators originated in the United States, Italy and Spain and spanned both the acute and convalescent phases of COVID-19. The repertoires were made available in a free public database intended to serve as a resource for research on the immune response to SARS-CoV-2. The material from the prospective study consisted of cDNA or gDNA derived from T cells, B-cell-depleted T cells, or PBMCs. Deeply sampled blood TCRbeta repertoires from subjects exposed to, actively infected with, or recovered from COVID-19 were included in the dataset. Samples came from the ongoing ImmuneRACE study (first 160 participants) plus 1,254 subjects from 6 global collaborators. Nearly every sample came with metadata listing a de-identified subject ID, COVID-19 status, age in years and sex. Where available, HLA class I and class II types were obtained from metadata supplied by the sample provider rather than from assay-based typing.

This clone was detected once. The target of this receptor is not known. Nothing much larger sits one base from this clone, and base qualities are not available. Overall study outcomes, separate from this receptor: How much clinical and demographic metadata was included differed by source and by participant, and the metadata was provided uncurated.

Participants in the prospective study were enrolled through a virtual design, were aged roughly 18 to 95 years, and lived in fewer than 30 United States geographic areas. To assign participants to cohorts, the prospective study relied on clinical history that participants themselves reported in a screening survey and a study questionnaire. For ImmuneRACE Cohort 3, a participant was defined as recovered based on two consecutive negative NP/OP PCR tests, clearance by a healthcare professional, or resolution of symptoms. In the prospective study, mobile phlebotomists collected whole blood, serum and a nasopharyngeal or oropharyngeal swab from each participant. Over an approximately 2-month period, participants in the prospective study had the option of providing additional blood draws and questionnaires. Before DNA extraction, prospective study blood samples were shipped either frozen or at room temperature.

For CDR1 and CDR2, the germline V gene (reference sequence) lists LNHDA and SQIVND. The CDR3, from cysteine to phenylalanine, totals 15 residues. The CDR3 DNA has 45 bases and is translated from base 1. After removal of 1 base from V and 4 bases from J, the junction retains 3 bases not matched to a gene. The immunoSEQ Assay, a bias-controlled multiplex PCR, was used to amplify TCRbeta CDR3 regions from genomic DNA. On the authors' methods: The number of nucleated cells in each sample was estimated from the amplification of reference gene primers within the assay. Sequence reads were collapsed and filtered to measure the absolute abundance of every unique TCRbeta CDR3 rearrangement. For each sample, productive Simpson clonality was calculated as the square root of Simpson's diversity index over productive rearrangements. This immuneACCESS table, as held by TCRdb, lists in-frame sequences with V and J called but not all clones. Of the missing ones, under half trace to an unresolved V gene in checked studies; the others have no known cause. That table furnishes V, J and clone size, whereas the DNA furnished D and trimming. Across this sample there are about 320,000 clones, with 89% seen only once. The ten largest clonotypes hold about 5% of the sample.

This clonotype was sampled from a man between 60 and 75 years old who had recovered from COVID-19. Sequencing input: PBMCs or T cells enriched from blood (not recorded which). The rearranged chain carries TRBV19 and TRBJ2-1, with TRBD2 identical over 8 junction bases. The CDR3 corresponds to CASSIAGGRYNEQFF. The nucleotide sequence is given as TGTGCCAGTAGTATAGCGGGAGGGCGGTACAATGAGCAGTTCTTC.